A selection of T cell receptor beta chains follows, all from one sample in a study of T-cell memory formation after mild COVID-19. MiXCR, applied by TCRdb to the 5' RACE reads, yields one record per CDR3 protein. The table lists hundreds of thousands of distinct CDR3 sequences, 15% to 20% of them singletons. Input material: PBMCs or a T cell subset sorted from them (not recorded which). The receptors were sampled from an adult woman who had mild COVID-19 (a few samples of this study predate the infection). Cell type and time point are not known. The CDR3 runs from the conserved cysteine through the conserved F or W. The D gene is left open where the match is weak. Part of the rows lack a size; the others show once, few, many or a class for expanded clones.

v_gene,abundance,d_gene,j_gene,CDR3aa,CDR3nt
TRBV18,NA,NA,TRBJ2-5,CASSPPVKETQYF,TGTGCCAGCTCACCACCGGTCAAAGAGACCCAGTACTTC
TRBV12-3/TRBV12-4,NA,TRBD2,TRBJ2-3,CASSFGTSSADTQYF,TGTGCCAGCAGTTTCGGGACTAGTAGCGCAGATACGCAGTATTTT
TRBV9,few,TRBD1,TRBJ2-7,CASSVGTGKEEQYF,TGTGCCAGCAGCGTAGGGACAGGGAAGGAGGAGCAGTACTTC
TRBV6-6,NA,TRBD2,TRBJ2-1,CASSLEGGLGNEQFF,TGTGCCAGCAGTTTAGAGGGAGGGCTAGGCAATGAGCAGTTCTTC
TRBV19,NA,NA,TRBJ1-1,CASSPDLRWNTEAFF,TGTGCCAGTAGCCCGGACCTAAGGTGGAACACTGAAGCTTTCTTT
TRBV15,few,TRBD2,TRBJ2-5,CATSSEPIAGGPGETQYF,TGTGCCACCAGCAGCGAACCTATAGCGGGAGGGCCAGGAGAGACCCAGTACTTC
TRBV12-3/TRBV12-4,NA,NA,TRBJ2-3,CASRGPLGSQYF,TGTGCCAGCAGGGGACCCCTAGGTTCGCAGTATTTT
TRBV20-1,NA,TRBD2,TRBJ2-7,CSATGLAGVAGYEQYF,TGCAGTGCTACGGGACTAGCGGGGGTAGCGGGGTACGAGCAGTACTTC
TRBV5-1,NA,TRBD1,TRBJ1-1,CASRLGSGTGDTEAFF,TGCGCCAGCAGATTGGGTAGCGGGACAGGGGACACTGAAGCTTTCTTT
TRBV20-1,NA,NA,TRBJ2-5,CSARGVAGATTQETQYF,TGCAGTGCTAGAGGAGTTGCTGGGGCGACGACTCAAGAGACCCAGTACTTC
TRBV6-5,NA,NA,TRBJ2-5,CASSPRLIAETQYF,TGTGCCAGCAGTCCCCGACTGATCGCAGAGACCCAGTACTTC
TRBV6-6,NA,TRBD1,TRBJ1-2,CASSYGTVYGYTF,TGTGCCAGCAGTTACGGGACAGTCTATGGCTACACCTTC
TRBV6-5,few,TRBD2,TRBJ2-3,CASSFRTSGGPGDTQYF,TGTGCCAGCAGTTTCCGGACTAGCGGGGGGCCAGGCGATACGCAGTATTTT
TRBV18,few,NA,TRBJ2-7,CASSPGDVGLYEQYF,TGTGCCAGCTCACCTGGGGACGTTGGGCTCTACGAGCAGTACTTC
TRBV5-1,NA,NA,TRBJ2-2,CASTRGTAQDGELFF,TGCGCCAGCACCCGGGGGACAGCGCAGGACGGGGAGCTGTTTTTT
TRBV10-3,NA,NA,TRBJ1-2,CAIRPQTGANYGYTF,TGTGCCATCAGGCCTCAGACAGGAGCTAACTATGGCTACACCTTC
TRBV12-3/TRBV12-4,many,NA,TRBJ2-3,CASSLYGGIGTDTQYF,TGTGCCAGCAGTTTGTATGGCGGCATCGGTACAGATACGCAGTATTTT
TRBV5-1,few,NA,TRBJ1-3,CASRGGSGNTIYF,TGCGCCAGCCGAGGGGGCTCTGGAAACACCATATATTTT
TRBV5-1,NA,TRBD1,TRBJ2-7,CASSLAPGQGTYEQYF,TGCGCCAGCAGCTTGGCCCCGGGACAGGGGACCTACGAGCAGTACTTC
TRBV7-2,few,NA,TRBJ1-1,CASSLSTGLRTEAFF,TGTGCCAGCAGCCTATCCACAGGGCTGCGGACTGAAGCTTTCTTT
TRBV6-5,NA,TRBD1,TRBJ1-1,CASRPRGRTEAFF,TGTGCCAGCAGACCCAGGGGGCGAACTGAAGCTTTCTTT
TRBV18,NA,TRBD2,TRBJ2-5,CASSSSGSSGETQYF,TGTGCCAGCTCGTCGAGCGGGAGCTCGGGGGAGACCCAGTACTTC
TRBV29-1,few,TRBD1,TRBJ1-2,CSVSTGTNYGYTF,TGCAGCGTTTCGACAGGGACTAACTATGGCTACACCTTC
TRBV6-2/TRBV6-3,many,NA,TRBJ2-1,CASSYQNNEQFF,TGTGCCAGCAGTTACCAAAACAATGAGCAGTTCTTC
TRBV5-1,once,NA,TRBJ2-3,CASSLGARGDTQYF,TGCGCCAGCAGCTTGGGGGCCCGGGGCGACACGCAGTATTTT
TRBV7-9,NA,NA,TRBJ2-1,CASSLVLRLENNEQFF,TGTGCCAGCAGCTTAGTTCTCCGACTGGAAAACAATGAGCAGTTCTTC
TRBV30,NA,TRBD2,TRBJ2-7,CAWSPLAGGPWEQYF,TGTGCCTGGAGCCCCCTAGCGGGGGGGCCCTGGGAGCAGTACTTC
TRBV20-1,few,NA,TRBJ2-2,CSASKAANTGELFF,TGCAGTGCTAGTAAGGCAGCGAACACCGGGGAGCTGTTTTTT
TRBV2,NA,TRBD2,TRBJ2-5,CASSESTSGLQETQYF,TGTGCCAGCAGTGAAAGTACTAGCGGACTCCAAGAGACCCAGTACTTC
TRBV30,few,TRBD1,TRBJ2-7,CAWSVRGPNRGLTYEQYF,TGTGCCTGGAGTGTACGGGGACCGAACAGGGGGCTCACCTACGAGCAGTACTTC
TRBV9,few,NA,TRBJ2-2,CASSPSRDTFGRTGELFF,TGTGCCAGCAGCCCGTCCCGGGACACATTCGGTAGGACCGGGGAGCTGTTTTTT
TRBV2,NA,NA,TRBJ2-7,CAMVTEGVSSYEQYF,TGTGCCATGGTGACCGAAGGGGTCAGCTCCTACGAGCAGTACTTC
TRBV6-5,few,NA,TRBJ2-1,CASSPGGGGVQFF,TGTGCCAGCAGTCCTGGTGGGGGTGGGGTGCAGTTCTTC
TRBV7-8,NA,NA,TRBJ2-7,CASSPKQRVRSYEQYF,TGTGCCAGCAGCCCGAAACAGAGGGTTAGATCCTACGAGCAGTACTTC
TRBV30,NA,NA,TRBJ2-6,CAWIDKSFSGANVLTF,TGTGCCTGGATTGACAAATCCTTCTCCGGGGCCAACGTCCTGACTTTC
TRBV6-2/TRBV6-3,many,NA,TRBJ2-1,CASSYLLAPLGVSYNEQFF,TGTGCCAGCAGTTACCTACTAGCACCCTTGGGGGTTTCCTACAATGAGCAGTTCTTC
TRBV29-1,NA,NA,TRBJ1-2,CSVVLGQNYGYTF,TGCAGCGTTGTATTAGGGCAGAACTATGGCTACACCTTC
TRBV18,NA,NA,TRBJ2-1,CASSPRRVENNEQFF,TGTGCCAGCTCACCAAGGCGGGTGGAAAACAATGAGCAGTTCTTC
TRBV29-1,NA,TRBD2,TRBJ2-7,CSVTPGTRSEQYF,TGCAGCGTCACCCCAGGGACTAGAAGTGAGCAGTACTTC
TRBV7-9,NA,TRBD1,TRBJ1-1,CASSPWGQGSTEAFF,TGTGCCAGCAGTCCCTGGGGACAGGGGTCGACTGAAGCTTTCTTT
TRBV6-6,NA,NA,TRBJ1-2,CASRDINYGYTF,TGTGCCAGCAGGGACATTAACTATGGCTACACCTTC
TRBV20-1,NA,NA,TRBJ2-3,CSARDRLRDTDTQYF,TGCAGTGCTAGAGATCGGCTGCGGGACACAGATACGCAGTATTTT
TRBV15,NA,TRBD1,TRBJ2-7,CATSRAYTGTGDYEQYF,TGTGCCACCAGCAGAGCCTATACCGGGACAGGGGACTACGAGCAGTACTTC
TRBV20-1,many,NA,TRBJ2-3,CSATSRRGGSTDTQYF,TGCAGTGCTACCTCCCGGCGGGGAGGAAGCACAGATACGCAGTATTTT